The T cell receptor beta chain described here comes from a study of blood T cell repertoires in COVID-19. At the level of the study: The analysed material was cDNA or gDNA that came from T cells, B-cell-depleted T cells, or PBMCs.

Enrollees, about 18 to 95 years old, lived in roughly 24 US areas. Assignments of participants to cohorts depended upon their own reported clinical history. Original analysis: Estimation of nucleated cell counts relied on the amplification of reference gene primers. TCRdb's copy holds only in-frame clones and misses some; the assay was immunoSEQ multiplex PCR. From that table come the V and J calls and clone size; the DNA was used to work out D and trimming. The data contain over 250,000 clones, roughly 89% of them singletons. The sample comprised PBMCs or T cells enriched from blood (not recorded which). The TCR comes from a woman aged 60-70 years who had recovered from COVID-19.

CDR3 region: CASSTAGTGYGEQYF. As DNA, the CDR3 is TGTGCCAGCAGTACGGCCGGGACAGGGTACGGCGAGCAGTACTTC. The chain joins TRBV6-5 to TRBJ2-7; 9 bases are shared with TRBD1. Trimming took 5 bases from V and 6 from J; bases not matched to a gene: 11. In germline, CDR1 is MNHEY, CDR2 SVGAGI. The CDR3 has 15 amino acids.